The 7 T cell receptor beta chains given below trace back to one sample, sequenced in a study of OX40 agonist ivuxolimab in advanced cancers. Data came from immunoSEQ multiplex PCR; TCRdb stores just in-frame clones and leaves some out. The sample shows about 70,000 clones, around 78% of them seen only once. The sample consisted of CD4+ or CD8+ T cells sorted from blood, taken in a trial of the OX40 agonist ivuxolimab. These receptors were obtained from an adult with an advanced solid tumor such as melanoma, head and neck, liver or kidney cancer.

V usage is TRBV4-1 and J usage is TRBJ2-2, with 8 bases identical to TRBD2. This CDR3 comprises 16 residues. Germline lookup yields CDR1 MGHRA and CDR2 YSYEKL. The V segment lost 0 bases and the J segment 6 bases; nucleotides outside the gene matches: 6. This CDR3 reads CASSQERGAEAGELFF. The DNA for the CDR3 is TGCGCCAGCAGCCAAGAGCGGGGGGCGGAGGCCGGGGAGCTGTTTTTT.

The chain couples TRBV14 to TRBJ2-7, with no clear D. This CDR3 spans 12 amino acids. Trimming pared 3 bases from V and 11 bases from J, leaving 14 bases between. The germline V gene encodes CDR1 SGHDN and CDR2 FVKESK. The CDR3 loop is CASSQGGNSKYF. The CDR3 DNA reads TGTGCCAGCAGCCAGGGTGGGAACAGCAAGTACTTC.

The CDR3 reads CASSPLDGANQPQHF. CDR3 DNA: TGCGCCAGCAGCCCGCTGGACGGTGCCAATCAGCCCCAGCATTTT. The gene calls are TRBV5-1 and TRBJ1-5; no clear D gene. V lost 4 bases to trimming and J lost 3 bases, with 14 bases between them. This CDR3 spans 15 amino acids. Germline lookup yields CDR1 SGHRS and CDR2 YFSETQ. The full variable domain, in which reference TRBV5-1 and TRBJ1-5 provide the parts outside the CDR3, is KAGVTQTPRYLIKTRGQQVTLSCSPISGHRSVSWYQQTPGQGLQFLFEYFSETQRNKGNFPGRFSGRQFSNSRSEMNVSTLELGDSALYLCASSPLDGANQPQHFGDGTRLSIL.

This chain joins TRBV21-1 and TRBJ2-5; the table's D call, TRBD1, has no DNA check behind it. The better agreement between TRBJ2-7 and the DNA end casts doubt on the J call. TRBV21-1 is annotated as a pseudogene. The CDR3 extends over 15 amino acids. CDR3 in amino acids: CASSVRDTVIYEQYF. The CDR3 nucleotides read TGTGCCAGCAGCGTACGGGACACCGTCATCTACGAGCAGTACTTC.

J is TRBJ1-4 and V is TRBV5-4, with D possibly TRBD1 on 5 matching bases. The CDR3 consists of 13 residues. In germline, CDR1 is SGHNT, CDR2 YYREEE (reference sequence). The V end lost 4 bases, the J end lost 7 bases, and 11 bases lay between the germline ends. CDR3 loop: CASSQDQGEKLFF. CDR3 sequence (DNA): TGTGCCAGCAGCCAAGATCAGGGTGAAAAACTGTTTTTT.

This clone is a singleton in its sample. This chain joins TRBV7-8 and TRBJ2-3; 9 positions agree with TRBD2. Per germline, CDR1 SGHVS and CDR2 FQNEAQ. V shed 2 bases and J 4 bases; nucleotides not matched to a gene: 7. The CDR3 runs 16 residues. CDR3 protein: CASSLRWRGGADTQYF. The DNA of the CDR3 is TGTGCCAGCAGCTTAAGGTGGCGGGGGGGTGCAGATACGCAGTATTTT.

This clone was detected a few times. The V and J genes are TRBV6-6 and TRBJ2-1; TRBD1 or TRBD2 may be the D gene (5 bases each). The CDR3 totals 15 residues. V was pared by 2 bases and J by 8 bases, with 16 bases between. Germline CDR1 and CDR2: MNHNY and SVGAGI (reference sequence). This CDR3 is CASSYGVGGRHEQFF. The CDR3 nucleotides are TGTGCCAGCAGTTACGGGGTTGGGGGACGGCATGAGCAGTTCTTC.